This T cell receptor beta chain derives from a study of Ad26.COV2.S vaccination and SARS-CoV-2 variants. Study as a whole: Recipients of Ad26.COV2.S got it intramuscularly, once or twice 56 days apart. Whole-study results and caveats: Breadth and depth estimates from TCRs may understate total T cell responses. Vaccinees displayed broader spike-specific TCR repertoires than placebo recipients.

Only in-frame clones appear in the TCRdb table, and some are missing; sequencing was by immunoSEQ multiplex PCR. The table lists hundreds of thousands of clones, roughly 87% of them singletons. Trimming cost V 0 bases and J 3 bases, with 13 bases left between them. Germline values: CDR1 SGHRS, CDR2 YFSETQ. The CDR3 is 15 amino acids. Note on this clone: No antigen is known for it.

Treatment in this sample: some 19 received Ad26.COV2.S at low or high dose, single or two shots; 5 received placebo; per-sample allocation not given. Samples analyzed were those drawn on day 63 after the first vaccine or placebo injection. This TCR came from a person between 18 and 65 years old who received the Ad26.COV2.S COVID-19 vaccine or a placebo. The sequenced sample was peripheral blood, obtained in a trial of Ad26.COV2.S vaccine versus placebo. The V and J genes are TRBV5-1 and TRBJ2-7; the D gene is possibly TRBD2 (6 bases). The CDR3 nucleotides read TGCGCCAGCAGCTTGGCGATAGCGGCTGACTACGAGCAGTACTTC. This sequence encodes CASSLAIAADYEQYF.